The clone carrying this T cell receptor beta chain was detected only a few times. The target antigen is unknown. The data were obtained in a study of T cells after yellow fever vaccination. Study outcomes and limitations: Any FACS-sorted repertoire could hold abundant clonotypes that contaminate it from the bulk population. Relatively few clonotypes were ones that appeared in both CD4 and CD8 compartments. A faster peak, day 5 versus 15, was reached by the weaker secondary response.

Generation of TCR cDNA used 5'RACE template switching (which added a universal primer site and UMIs). One entry per CDR3 protein results from TCRdb running MiXCR on the 5' RACE reads. There are about 580,000 distinct CDR3 sequences in the sample; less than 20% occur only once, and around 16% lies in the top ten. Trimming left V 4 bases short and J 9 bases short, with 9 bases between. Germline V lookup: CDR1 MNHEY, CDR2 SVGAGI. The CDR3 covers 11 residues. This chain uses TRBV6-5 with TRBJ1-2; perhaps TRBD1 as D (6 bases). The clonotype comes from a man aged 18-30 years who received the YFV17D yellow fever vaccine. The sample here was PBMCs, taken roughly 5 days after the first yellow fever vaccination. The CDR3 DNA reads TGTGCCAGCAGTTCACAGGGAAGCTACACCTTC. This encodes CASSSQGSYTF.